These T cell receptor beta chains were read from a single sample in a study of T-cell memory formation after mild COVID-19. TCRdb called the 5' RACE reads again in MiXCR, with one record for every CDR3 protein. This sample has some 250,000 distinct CDR3 sequences, with roughly 17% found just once. Sequencing was done on a sample of PBMCs or a T cell subset sorted from them (not recorded which). These receptor sequences come from a man aged 18 to 29 who had mild COVID-19 (a few samples of this study predate the infection). Cell type and time point are not known. Both conserved end residues are part of each CDR3. A D gene is named only where the DNA matches it firmly. Expanded clones get a size class; other rows say once, few or many, or leave the size out.

J: TRBJ2-7
D: .
size: many
V: TRBV12-3/TRBV12-4
DNA: TGTGCCAGCAGTCCCGCCGGACTGGGTGGCGAGCAGTACTTC
CDR3: CASSPAGLGGEQYF

J: TRBJ2-1
D: TRBD2
size: .
V: TRBV29-1
DNA: TGCAGCGTGCTGGGACTACCTATCTCCTACAATGAGCAGTTCTTC
CDR3: CSVLGLPISYNEQFF

J: TRBJ1-5
D: TRBD1
size: .
V: TRBV6-2/TRBV6-3
DNA: TGTGCCAGCGAGGAACAGGGGGCGGGTCATCAGCCCCAGCATTTT
CDR3: CASEEQGAGHQPQHF

J: TRBJ1-5
D: .
size: many
V: TRBV4-1
DNA: TGCGCCAGCAGCCAAGAGTTTGGAGCTAATCAGCCCCAGCATTTT
CDR3: CASSQEFGANQPQHF

J: TRBJ1-5
D: .
size: few
V: TRBV20-1
DNA: TGCAGTGCTAGTCCGGCTCGGGGGCTCGAGCAGCCCCAGCATTTT
CDR3: CSASPARGLEQPQHF

J: TRBJ1-5
D: .
size: .
V: TRBV24-1
DNA: TGTGCCACCAGTGATCGCGGCCGGGGGAATCAGCCCCAGCATTTT
CDR3: CATSDRGRGNQPQHF

J: TRBJ2-3
D: .
size: many
V: TRBV5-4
DNA: TGTGCCAGCAGGCGGACAGAATATAGCACAGATACGCAGTATTTT
CDR3: CASRRTEYSTDTQYF

J: TRBJ2-1
D: TRBD2
size: many
V: TRBV7-6
DNA: TGTGCCAGCAGCTTTACTAGCGCATATGAGCAGTTCTTC
CDR3: CASSFTSAYEQFF

J: TRBJ2-5
D: .
size: few
V: TRBV5-1
DNA: TGCGCCAGCAGCTACACAGGGTTCCAAGAGACCCAGTACTTC
CDR3: CASSYTGFQETQYF

J: TRBJ1-1
D: .
size: .
V: TRBV30
DNA: TGTGCCTGGAGTGACTGGAACACTGAAGCTTTCTTT
CDR3: CAWSDWNTEAFF

J: TRBJ1-4
D: .
size: .
V: TRBV27
DNA: TGTGCCAGCAGAACCTTCTATACAACTAATGAAAAACTGTTTTTT
CDR3: CASRTFYTTNEKLFF

J: TRBJ1-2
D: .
size: .
V: TRBV7-2
DNA: TGTGCCAGCAGCTCGCAACAGGGAACGTACGGTGGCTACACCTTC
CDR3: CASSSQQGTYGGYTF

J: TRBJ2-5
D: .
size: once
V: TRBV3-1
DNA: TGTGCCAGCAGCCGATCGGAAGCGTACCAAGAGACCCAGTACTTC
CDR3: CASSRSEAYQETQYF

J: TRBJ1-1
D: .
size: few
V: TRBV6-2/TRBV6-3
DNA: TGTGCCAGCAGTTACCCGGGACCCATCGGGGCTGAAGCTTTCTTT
CDR3: CASSYPGPIGAEAFF

J: TRBJ1-2
D: .
size: few
V: TRBV5-1
DNA: TGCGCCAGCGGCATACAGGGATCTCATGGCTACACCTTC
CDR3: CASGIQGSHGYTF

J: TRBJ2-3
D: .
size: few
V: TRBV6-5
DNA: TGTGCCAGCAGTTACGGCGGGAGCACAGATACGCAGTATTTT
CDR3: CASSYGGSTDTQYF

J: TRBJ2-3
D: TRBD2
size: few
V: TRBV28
DNA: TGTGCCAGCAGTCTAGCGGGGTTCGCTAGGAATACGCAGTATTTT
CDR3: CASSLAGFARNTQYF

J: TRBJ2-1
D: .
size: .
V: TRBV6-1
DNA: TGTGCCAGCCTGACCGGCGCCGAGCAGTTCTTC
CDR3: CASLTGAEQFF

J: TRBJ2-1
D: .
size: .
V: TRBV7-2
DNA: TGTGCCAGCAGTTCGAGGACGGCCCGGGAGCAGTTCTTC
CDR3: CASSSRTAREQFF

J: TRBJ2-1
D: .
size: .
V: TRBV20-1
DNA: TGCAGTGCTAGGCGGGGTACGGATGAGCAGTTCTTC
CDR3: CSARRGTDEQFF

J: TRBJ1-1
D: TRBD1
size: few
V: TRBV4-1
DNA: TGCGCCAGCAGCCAACGGGACAGGGGGCGATCGGACACTGAAGCTTTCTTT
CDR3: CASSQRDRGRSDTEAFF

J: TRBJ1-1
D: .
size: .
V: TRBV6-5
DNA: TGTGCCAGCAGTTATGCCCAGGGAAAAGCTTTCTTT
CDR3: CASSYAQGKAFF

J: TRBJ2-3
D: TRBD2
size: .
V: TRBV5-1
DNA: TGCGCCAGCAGCTCCGCGGGCGGGGGAACAGATACGCAGTATTTT
CDR3: CASSSAGGGTDTQYF

J: TRBJ2-1
D: TRBD1
size: few
V: TRBV6-5
DNA: TGTGCCAGCAGTTACGAAAGGGGACAGTACAATGAGCAGTTCTTC
CDR3: CASSYERGQYNEQFF

J: TRBJ2-4
D: TRBD1
size: .
V: TRBV9
DNA: TGTGCCAGCAGCGTCGGGACAGGGATAGGCAAAAACATTCAGTACTTC
CDR3: CASSVGTGIGKNIQYF

J: TRBJ2-1
D: TRBD2
size: .
V: TRBV7-8
DNA: TGTGCCAGCAGCTACGGGACTAGCGGGGACGGTGAGCAGTTCTTC
CDR3: CASSYGTSGDGEQFF

J: TRBJ1-2
D: .
size: .
V: TRBV20-1
DNA: TGCAGTGTACGGTCCTATGGCTACACCTTC
CDR3: CSVRSYGYTF

J: TRBJ2-3
D: TRBD1
size: .
V: TRBV5-8
DNA: TGTGCCAGCAGCTTGGAGGGGGCTAGCACAGATACGCAGTATTTT
CDR3: CASSLEGASTDTQYF

J: TRBJ2-3
D: .
size: few
V: TRBV6-5
DNA: TGTGCCAGCAGTTACACGGAGACAGATACGCAGTATTTT
CDR3: CASSYTETDTQYF

J: TRBJ1-1
D: .
size: .
V: TRBV5-1
DNA: TGCGCCAGCAGAAAAGTCGGACTTGGAGCTTTCTTT
CDR3: CASRKVGLGAFF

J: TRBJ1-1
D: TRBD1
size: .
V: TRBV12-3/TRBV12-4
DNA: TGTGCCAGCAGTTTAGCATACAGGGGATTGATCATGAACACTGAAGCTTTCTTT
CDR3: CASSLAYRGLIMNTEAFF

J: TRBJ2-1
D: .
size: few
V: TRBV7-3
DNA: TGTGCCAGCAGCTTAACCAGGTTCTCGGGTGAGCAGTTCTTC
CDR3: CASSLTRFSGEQFF

J: TRBJ1-1
D: TRBD1
size: few
V: TRBV20-1
DNA: TGCAGTGCCCCAGGGGAAGAACAGGGGGTTCTCTTT
CDR3: CSAPGEEQGVLF

J: TRBJ2-4
D: .
size: .
V: TRBV6-2/TRBV6-3
DNA: TGTGCCAGCAGTTATGGGGGCCCTCGAAACATTCAGTACTTC
CDR3: CASSYGGPRNIQYF

J: TRBJ1-1
D: .
size: few
V: TRBV12-3/TRBV12-4
DNA: TGTGCCAGCATCAAATCGACAGCATTCGAAGCTTTCTTT
CDR3: CASIKSTAFEAFF

J: TRBJ1-1
D: .
size: few
V: TRBV4-3
DNA: TGCGCCAGCAGCCAACAGGGGATCGGCGCTGAAGCTTTCTTT
CDR3: CASSQQGIGAEAFF

J: TRBJ2-7
D: .
size: .
V: TRBV11-2
DNA: TGTGCCAGCAGCTTAATGGAAAGTGAGCAGTACTTC
CDR3: CASSLMESEQYF

J: TRBJ1-6
D: .
size: few
V: TRBV6-6
DNA: TGTGCCAGCATCAATCCAGGTTCACCCCTCCACTTT
CDR3: CASINPGSPLHF

J: TRBJ2-5
D: .
size: .
V: TRBV19
DNA: TGTGCCAGTAGTCCGCGGACGGCGCAAGAGACCCAGTACTTC
CDR3: CASSPRTAQETQYF

J: TRBJ2-2
D: .
size: .
V: TRBV4-3
DNA: TGCGCCAGCAGCCAATTGGTGGGGTCGTGGTACGGGGAGCTGTTTTTT
CDR3: CASSQLVGSWYGELFF

J: TRBJ2-7
D: TRBD2
size: .
V: TRBV11-2
DNA: TGTGCCAGCAGCAAACCTACTAGCGGGCCTGCCTACGAGCAGTACTTC
CDR3: CASSKPTSGPAYEQYF

J: TRBJ2-7
D: .
size: many
V: TRBV5-1
DNA: TGCGCCAGCAGCGGAACAGGGTTGAAGTCCTACGAGCAGTACTTC
CDR3: CASSGTGLKSYEQYF

J: TRBJ2-7
D: TRBD1
size: many
V: TRBV20-1
DNA: TGCAGTGCCAAATCCGGGACAGTATTCTACGAGCAGTACTTC
CDR3: CSAKSGTVFYEQYF

J: TRBJ2-6
D: TRBD1
size: few
V: TRBV7-8
DNA: TGTGCCAGCAGCTTAGGAAGGGGGCTTGGGGCCAACGTCCTGACTTTC
CDR3: CASSLGRGLGANVLTF

J: TRBJ2-1
D: .
size: few
V: TRBV29-1
DNA: TGCAGCGTTGTGGGTCCGGGATCGGGCAATGAGCAGTTCTTC
CDR3: CSVVGPGSGNEQFF

J: TRBJ2-5
D: .
size: many
V: TRBV5-1
DNA: TGCGCCAGCAGCTTGGTTCAGGCAGGCCAAGAGACCCAGTACTTC
CDR3: CASSLVQAGQETQYF

J: TRBJ2-3
D: .
size: few
V: TRBV6-6
DNA: TGTGCCAGCAGTTACCAAGCTGTCACAGATACGCAGTATTTT
CDR3: CASSYQAVTDTQYF

J: TRBJ1-1
D: TRBD1
size: .
V: TRBV4-2
DNA: TGTGCCAGCAGCCTTGAGACAGGGCTGAACACTGAAGCTTTCTTT
CDR3: CASSLETGLNTEAFF